The clone carrying this T cell receptor beta chain was seen at least ten times. Its antigen is as yet unknown. This record comes from a study of early T cells in non-severe SARS-CoV-2 infection. Study-level information: It was bulk RNA from unsorted whole blood that was sequenced, and the chains were unpaired.

Unique molecular identifiers were added to individual cDNA molecules. MiXCR was run by TCRdb on the 5' RACE reads, yielding one entry per CDR3 protein. This sample has 62,000 or so distinct CDR3 sequences, with about 9.3% found just once. The J segment lost 6 bases and the V segment lost 1 base, leaving 10 bases of the junction unmatched. This CDR3 comprises 17 residues. Germline CDR1 and CDR2: SGHTA and FQGTGA. Study conclusions and caveats: The study's VDJdb matching favored anti-spike CD8 responses and missed private and CD4 specificities.

This TCR derives from an adult who was a healthcare worker with PCR-confirmed SARS-CoV-2 infection or an uninfected control (not recorded which). This chain links TRBV7-3 with TRBJ2-1; 9 bases align to TRBD1. Material for sequencing was whole blood. The DNA of the CDR3 is TGTGCCAGCAGCTTAATGGCCATCCGGGACAGGGTCAATGAGCAGTTCTTC. Translated, it gives CASSLMAIRDRVNEQFF.